These 20 T cell receptor beta chains share one sample of origin, sequenced in a study of beta chain features in type 1 diabetes. Study observations and caveats: Within each of all four CD4+ subsets, Type 1 diabetes patients had TCRB CDR3s that were moderately but significantly shorter.

Every bit of the isolated RNA underwent reverse transcription, so sequencing read expressed TCRB transcripts. Method: immunoSEQ multiplex PCR; TCRdb's copy keeps in-frame clones and lacks some. The data contain under 250,000 clones, 14% of them seen just once; the ten biggest clones take up roughly 0.02%. Their antigens remain unidentified. Sequencing was done on a sample of naive CD4+ T cells from blood. These receptors came from a man in his thirties or forties with type 1 diabetes.

This clone came up a few times. The chain links TRBV29-1 to TRBJ2-7; perhaps TRBD1 as D (6 bases). The CDR3 spans 12 residues. Germline CDR1 is SQVTM and CDR2 is ANQGSEA. Deletions cut 4 bases from V and 5 bases from J, with 12 bases between. The CDR3 here is CSVVRAGDEQYF. CDR3 DNA sequence: TGCAGCGTTGTTAGGGCAGGGGACGAGCAGTACTTC.

A few counts support this clone. This chain links TRBV11-3 with TRBJ1-3; D possibly corresponds to TRBD1 (5 bases). CDR3 length: 15 residues. CDR1 and CDR2 from the germline V gene are SGHNT and YENEEA. Trimming left V 3 bases short and J 0 bases short, with 9 bases between. The CDR3 bases are TGTGCCAGCAGCTTGGGGCTACTCTCTGGAAACACCATATATTTT. Amino acid sequence: CASSLGLLSGNTIYF. Combining the CDR3 with reference TRBV11-3 and TRBJ1-3 gives the whole variable domain EAGVVQSPRYKIIEKKQPVAFWCNPISGHNTLYWYLQNLGQGPELLIRYENEEAVDDSQLPKDRFSAERLKGVDSTLKIQPAELGDSAVYLCASSLGLLSGNTIYFGEGSWLTVV.

This clone was seen only a few times. J is TRBJ1-5 and V is TRBV12-5, with TRBD1 identical over 8 bases. CDR1 and CDR2 from the germline V gene are LGHNT and FRNRAP. The CDR3 covers 14 residues. Trimming took 1 base from V and 7 from J; bases not matched to a gene: 3. The CDR3 spells CASGLGQGNQPQHF. Here the CDR3 DNA reads TGTGCTAGTGGTTTGGGACAGGGGAACCAGCCCCAGCATTTT.

This clone was seen a few times. For the CDR3, the DNA is TGTGCCACCTTACGATGGGAGAGCTCCTACAATGAGCAGTTCTTC. It codes for CATLRWESSYNEQFF. The chain is built from TRBV6-1 and TRBJ2-1; a possible D gene is TRBD2 (5 bases). Germline CDR1 and CDR2: MNHNS and SASEGT. The V gene lost 10 bases and the J gene lost 0 bases, with 16 bases spanning the gap. This CDR3 is built from 15 residues.

This clone was observed a handful of times. V usage is TRBV19 and J usage is TRBJ1-5, with TRBD1 identical over 7 bases. V gave up 5 bases and J gave up 8 bases; unmatched junction bases: 6. Germline loops: CDR1 LNHDA, CDR2 SQIVND (reference sequence). The CDR3 loop spans 13 amino acids. The CDR3 nucleotides are TGTGCCAGTAGTCGACAGGGTGTGGAGCCCCAGCATTTT. It translates to CASSRQGVEPQHF. The complete variable domain, with remaining parts taken from reference TRBV19 and TRBJ1-5, reads DGGITQSPKYLFRKEGQNVTLSCEQNLNHDAMYWYRQDPGQGLRLIYYSQIVNDFQKGDIAEGYSVSREKKESFPLTVTSAQKNPTAFYLCASSRQGVEPQHFGDGTRLSIL.

The chain uses TRBV2 and TRBJ1-2, with D hard to call. This CDR3 is 15 amino acids long. The germline V gene encodes CDR1 SNHLY and CDR2 FYNNEI. V was clipped by 0 bases and J by 3 bases, with 11 bases between them. In DNA, the CDR3 is TGTGCCAGCAGTGAAGCTGCAGTGATCCACTATGGCTACACCTTC. It translates to CASSEAAVIHYGYTF.

This clone was detected only a few times. The chain couples TRBV15 to TRBJ1-1; D not certain. This CDR3 is 14 amino acids long. Germline V gene data show CDR1 as LNHNV and CDR2 as YYDKDF (reference sequence). V was shortened by 3 bases and J by 1 base, with 9 bases between the two germline ends. The CDR3 DNA is TGTGCCACCAGCAGCCGTCGACAGAACACTGAAGCTTTCTTT. Its translation is CATSSRRQNTEAFF.

This clone was seen a few times. The chain combines TRBV5-4 with TRBJ2-5; the match to TRBD2 covers 11 bases. J was trimmed by 2 bases and V by 1 base; bases with no gene match: 4. The germline gives CDR1 SGHNT, CDR2 YYREEE (reference sequence). This CDR3 has 16 amino acids. The CDR3 here is CASSLSGTSGQETQYF. CDR3 in DNA: TGTGCCAGCAGCTTGTCCGGGACTAGCGGACAAGAGACCCAGTACTTC.

This clone occurred a few times. The chain recombines TRBV7-8 with TRBJ2-1; D perhaps matches TRBD1 (5 bases). Trimming removed 3 bases at V and 8 bases at J, with 11 bases between. Germline-derived CDR1 and CDR2 are SGHVS and FQNEAQ. This CDR3 region has 13 residues. The CDR3 spells CASSFSGKDEQFF. The CDR3 DNA follows: TGTGCCAGCAGCTTTTCAGGGAAGGATGAGCAGTTCTTC. The variable domain in full, with the rest retrieved from reference TRBV7-8 and TRBJ2-1, is GAGVSQSPRYKVAKRGQDVALRCDPISGHVSLFWYQQALGQGPEFLTYFQNEAQLDKSGLPSDRFFAERPEGSVSTLKIQRTQQEDSAVYLCASSFSGKDEQFFGPGTRLTVL.

The chain is built from TRBV29-1 and TRBJ2-1, with 9 bases identical to TRBD2. CDR3 length equals 13 residues. With V trimmed by 7 bases and J by 10 bases, 11 bases remained unmatched. Germline V gene data show CDR1 as SQVTM and CDR2 as ANQGSEA. The CDR3 DNA reads TGCAGCGCCGAAGGGGGACTAGCACGGGAGCAGTTCTTC. This sequence encodes CSAEGGLAREQFF.

The sample holds a few counts of this clone. The J gene is TRBJ1-6, the V gene TRBV9, with TRBD1 matching over 7 bases. After removal of 0 bases from V and 9 bases from J, the junction contained 9 bases not matched to a gene. Germline V gene lookup returns CDR1 SGDLS and CDR2 YYNGEE. The CDR3 extends over 16 amino acids. The CDR3 DNA reads as TGTGCCAGCAGCGTAGGGGTGACAGGGTCGGGTTCACCCCTCCACTTT. This gives the protein CASSVGVTGSGSPLHF.

With respect to this clone: The sample holds other DNA sequences that translate to the same CDR3. The genes are TRBV7-2 and TRBJ2-7, with TRBD1 matching over 9 bases. With V trimmed by 1 base and J by 2 bases, 0 bases remained unmatched. Germline CDR1 and CDR2: SGHTA and FQGNSA. This CDR3 has 14 residues. Written as DNA, the CDR3 is TGTGCCAGCAGCTTAGGGACAGGGGCCTACGAGCAGTACTTC. Translation gives CASSLGTGAYEQYF. The whole variable domain, filled in from reference TRBV7-2 and TRBJ2-7, reads GAGVSQSPSNKVTEKGKDVELRCDPISGHTALYWYRQSLGQGLEFLIYFQGNSAPDKSGLPSDRFSAERTGGSVSTLTIQRTQQEDSAVYLCASSLGTGAYEQYFGPGTRLTVT.

This clone was counted only a few times. CDR3 DNA: TGTGCCTGGAGTGTACTGGGACAGGGGACGAACACTGAAGCTTTCTTT. Protein sequence: CAWSVLGQGTNTEAFF. The chain employs TRBV30 and TRBJ1-1; 10 nucleotides line up with TRBD1. J gave up 1 base and V 0 bases, and 5 bases lay outside the gene matches. This CDR3 region has 16 residues. Per germline, CDR1 GTSNPN and CDR2 SVGIG (reference sequence).

This clone has only a few counts. J is TRBJ1-5 and V is TRBV27, with a possible D match to TRBD1 (5 bases). Trimming removed 6 bases from V and 5 bases from J, with 11 bases in between. Germline-derived CDR1 and CDR2 are MNHEY and SMNVEV (reference sequence). The CDR3 runs 13 residues. The CDR3 loop is CASRRQIDQPQHF. In nucleotides, the CDR3 is TGTGCCAGCAGGAGACAGATTGATCAGCCCCAGCATTTT.

This clone was picked up a small number of times. This chain links TRBV30 with TRBJ2-3, with TRBD1 identical over 7 bases. J was trimmed by 4 bases and V by 5 bases; bases with no gene match: 0. Germline CDR1 is GTSNPN and CDR2 is SVGIG (reference sequence). This CDR3 spans 11 amino acids. The CDR3 nucleotides read TGTGCCTGGGGACAGGCAGATACGCAGTATTTT. The encoded protein is CAWGQADTQYF.

The V gene is TRBV10-3, the J gene TRBJ2-7; D remains ambiguous. Deletions cut 0 bases from V and 3 bases from J, with 6 bases between. From germline, CDR1 is ENHRY and CDR2 SYGVKD. The CDR3 is 13 amino acids. The CDR3, as DNA: TGTGCCATCAGTGAGTCAGGAGTCTACGAGCAGTACTTC. This gives the protein CAISESGVYEQYF.

The chain couples TRBV2 to TRBJ2-2, with 7 bases fitting TRBD2. The CDR3 is 17 amino acids. J lost 0 bases, V lost 4 bases, and 8 bases had no gene match. Germline values: CDR1 SNHLY, CDR2 FYNNEI. The CDR3, as DNA: TGTGCCAGCAGTGCGACAGCGGGGCTCGCGAACACCGGGGAGCTGTTTTTT. Its translation: CASSATAGLANTGELFF.

This clone was seen a few times. The chain couples TRBV18 to TRBJ2-7, with 10 bases fitting TRBD2. Germline CDR1 reads KGHSH; CDR2 reads LQKENI. The CDR3 spans 14 residues. V lost 6 bases and J lost 1; bases outside the gene matches: 3. CDR3 sequence (DNA): TGTGCCAGCTCCGCTAGCGGGGGTTCCTACGAGCAGTACTTC. Translated, it gives CASSASGGSYEQYF.

This rearrangement joins TRBV5-6 to TRBJ2-7; 7 positions agree with TRBD2. This CDR3 region has 14 residues. The trim removed 6 bases at V and 4 bases at J, leaving 10 bases unmatched. The germline V gene has CDR1 SGHDT and CDR2 YYEEEE. Here the CDR3 reads CASTPGGADYEQYF. The CDR3 DNA reads as TGTGCCAGCACCCCGGGGGGAGCAGATTACGAGCAGTACTTC.

This chain connects TRBV9 to TRBJ1-4; tentative D call: TRBD1 (6 bases). Trimming took off 1 base at V and 5 bases at J, with 12 bases between the two ends. This CDR3 has 15 amino acids. CDR1 is SGDLS and CDR2 is YYNGEE in the germline V gene. CDR3 protein: CASSVQTGTNEKLFF. The CDR3 DNA sequence: TGTGCCAGCAGCGTACAGACAGGAACAAATGAAAAACTGTTTTTT.